One sample yielded the 11 T cell receptor beta chains listed below, sequenced in a study of T cells in women clearing cervical HPV infection. Sequenced by immunoSEQ multiplex PCR; TCRdb stores in-frame clones only, minus some. This repertoire includes about 30,000 clones. The sample comprised blood buffy coat. The receptors were gathered from a woman aged 18 to 75 with a cervical HPV16 infection that either progressed to CIN3+ or cleared (not recorded which).

In regard to this clone: Read sequence stops 3 residues before the CDR3 end, and the germline J gene provides the missing end. This chain joins TRBV20-1 and TRBJ2-7, with 8 bases lining up with TRBD2. The CDR3 totals 14 residues. Germline V gives CDR1 DFQATT, CDR2 SNEGSKA (reference sequence). Trimming took 6 bases from V and 3 from J; bases not matched to a gene: 10. CDR3 residues: CSAQTSGGIYEQYF. The sequenced part of the CDR3 DNA is TGCAGTGCCCAAACGAGCGGGGGAATCTACGAG.

The CDR3: CASSLTLAGGTDTQYF. CDR3 DNA, as far as it was read: TGTGCCAGCAGCTTAACACTAGCGGGCGGCACAGATACG. The V call is TRBV7-3, the J call TRBJ2-3; 9 bases are shared with TRBD2. The missing CDR3 end, 3 residues past where the read stops, is filled in from the germline J gene. The germline CDR1 and CDR2 sequences are SGHTA and FQGTGA. The CDR3 length is 16 residues. The V and J ends lost 0 bases and 1 base, in that order; junction bases with no gene match: 2.

With regard to this clone: The read stops 3 residues short of the end of the CDR3; the missing end is completed from the germline J gene. V usage is TRBV5-1 and J usage is TRBJ1-6, with TRBD1 matching over 7 bases. Trimming removed 4 bases from V and 8 bases from J; junction bases left unmatched: 6. Per the germline V gene, CDR1 is SGHRS and CDR2 is YFSETQ. This CDR3 has 14 amino acids. The CDR3 loop is CASSPNRGDSPLHF. CDR3 DNA, as far as it was read: TGCGCCAGCAGCCCTAACAGGGGTGATTCACCC.

With regard to this clone: Read data end 3 residues before the CDR3 end; the end is taken from the germline J gene. V and J are TRBV10-3 and TRBJ1-2; 10 nucleotides match TRBD1. From germline, CDR1 is ENHRY and CDR2 SYGVKD. The CDR3 loop spans 12 amino acids. The J segment lost 5 bases and the V segment lost 8 bases, leaving 2 bases of the junction unmatched. CDR3 amino acids: CAIEGQGYGYTF. The part of the CDR3 DNA that was read is TGTGCCATCGAGGGACAGGGGTATGGC.

To note about this clone: The CDR3 goes on 3 residues after the read ends, and that part is filled in from the germline J gene. The chain recombines TRBV2 with TRBJ2-2; 7 bases match TRBD1. Germline V gene data show CDR1 as SNHLY and CDR2 as FYNNEI. V shed 4 bases and J 7 bases; nucleotides not matched to a gene: 3. The CDR3 spans 13 residues. The CDR3 sequence is CASSVRQGGELFF. Incomplete CDR3 DNA: TGTGCCAGCAGTGTGAGACAGGGCGGGGAG.

Worth noting for this clone: The CDR3 end lies 3 residues beyond the end of the read and is filled in from the germline J gene. The chain links TRBV28 to TRBJ1-2; a possible D gene is TRBD1 (5 bases). Germline CDR1 and CDR2: MDHEN and SYDVKM. The CDR3 sequence is 13 residues long. V lost 7 bases to trimming and J lost 0 bases, with 9 bases between them. The chain's CDR3 is CASTAGPNYGYTF. Partial CDR3 DNA: TGTGCCAGCACAGCGGGACCTAACTATGGC.

The CDR3 DNA, read in part, is TGCGCCAGCAGCCGGGGACTAGCGGGGTCCGGGGAG. Its protein product is CASSRGLAGSGE. In full, the CDR3 is CASSRGLAGSGELFF. This chain links TRBV4-1 with TRBJ2-2; 13 bases are shared with TRBD2. The read is 3 residues too short to cover the CDR3 end, so that end is filled in from the germline J gene. With 4 bases clipped from V and 6 bases from J, the junction kept 2 bases outside the gene matches. Per germline, CDR1 MGHRA and CDR2 YSYEKL. The CDR3 has 15 amino acids.

Points on this clone: Read sequence stops 3 residues before the CDR3 end, and the germline J gene provides the missing end. The chain combines TRBV18 with TRBJ2-7; tentative D call: TRBD1 (6 bases). V lost 5 bases to trimming and J lost 5 bases, with 13 bases between them. This CDR3 contains 13 residues. CDR1 is KGHSH and CDR2 is LQKENI in the germline V gene. The sequenced part of the CDR3 DNA is TGTGCCAGCTCAGGGGGCGAGGGGAACGAG. Translation gives CASSGGEGNE. The whole CDR3 is CASSGGEGNEQYF.

About this clone: The read halts 3 residues ahead of the CDR3 end, with the missing end drawn from the germline J gene. The rearrangement uses TRBV5-1 and TRBJ1-1; D may be TRBD1 (5 bases). Per the germline V gene, CDR1 is SGHRS and CDR2 is YFSETQ. The V end was cut by 5 bases, the J end by 0 bases, with 17 bases between. The CDR3 runs 16 residues. CDR3 DNA (partial): TGCGCCAGCAGTTGGGACTCCACGGCGTTGAACACTGAA. This sequence encodes CASSWDSTALNTE. The entire CDR3 protein is CASSWDSTALNTEAFF.

Comment on this clone: The read ends 3 residues early relative to the CDR3; the germline J gene fills the gap. This chain uses TRBV2 with TRBJ1-2; the D gene is possibly TRBD1 (5 bases). Germline-derived CDR1 and CDR2 are SNHLY and FYNNEI. The CDR3 contains 13 residues. The V and J ends lost 6 bases and 4 bases respectively, with 12 bases between them. The CDR3 sequence: CASSQGGSYGYTF. The CDR3 bases that were read are TGTGCCAGCAGCCAGGGCGGAAGCTATGGC.

As for this clone: The sequence runs out 3 residues before the end of the CDR3; the remainder is reconstructed from the germline J gene. This chain uses TRBV2 with TRBJ1-2; D might be TRBD1 (6 bases). Trimming removed 1 base at V and 4 bases at J, with 13 bases between. Germline V gene data show CDR1 as SNHLY and CDR2 as FYNNEI. The CDR3 spans 15 residues. The CDR3 DNA, read in part, is TGTGCCAGCAGTGAAGAGAAGGGAGGGGGCTATGGC. Translating gives CASSEEKGGGYG. The complete CDR3 sequence is CASSEEKGGGYGYTF.